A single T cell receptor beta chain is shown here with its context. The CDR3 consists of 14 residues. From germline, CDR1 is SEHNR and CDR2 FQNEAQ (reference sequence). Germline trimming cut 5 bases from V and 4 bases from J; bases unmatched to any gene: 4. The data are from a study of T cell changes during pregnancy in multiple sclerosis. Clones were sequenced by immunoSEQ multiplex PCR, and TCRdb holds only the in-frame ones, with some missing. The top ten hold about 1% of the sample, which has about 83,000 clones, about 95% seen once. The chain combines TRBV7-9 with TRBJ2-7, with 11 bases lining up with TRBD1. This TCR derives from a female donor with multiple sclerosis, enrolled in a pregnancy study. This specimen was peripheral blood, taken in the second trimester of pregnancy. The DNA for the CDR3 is TGTGCCAGCAGCCCCGGGACAGGGGGGTACGAGCAGTACTTC. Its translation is CASSPGTGGYEQYF.